This T cell receptor (beta chain) derives from a study of early T cells in non-severe SARS-CoV-2 infection. Study information: Chains from this unsorted whole-blood bulk RNA could not be paired.

Study-wide findings and caveats: The matching step, a VDJdb search, favored anti-spike CD8 responses and missed private and CD4 specificities.

The TCR library protocol attached unique molecular identifiers to the individual cDNA molecules. TCRdb analysed the 5' RACE reads with MiXCR anew, one entry per CDR3 protein. The table includes about 48,000 distinct CDR3 sequences, 5% to 6% detected once. This clonotype turned up a few times. Antigen specificity is unknown. The CDR3 is made up of 14 amino acids. With 4 bases removed from V and 4 bases from J, the gap between germline ends came to 13 bases. The germline V gene encodes CDR1 LGHNA and CDR2 YNFKEQ. The specimen was whole blood, collected at baseline. The chain uses TRBV4-2 and TRBJ1-2; D is perhaps TRBD1 (6 bases). The TCR sequence derives from an adult who was a healthcare worker with PCR-confirmed SARS-CoV-2 infection or an uninfected control (not recorded which). CDR3: CASSPSRGSYGYTF. CDR3 DNA: TGTGCCAGCAGCCCTAGCAGGGGCAGCTATGGCTACACCTTC.